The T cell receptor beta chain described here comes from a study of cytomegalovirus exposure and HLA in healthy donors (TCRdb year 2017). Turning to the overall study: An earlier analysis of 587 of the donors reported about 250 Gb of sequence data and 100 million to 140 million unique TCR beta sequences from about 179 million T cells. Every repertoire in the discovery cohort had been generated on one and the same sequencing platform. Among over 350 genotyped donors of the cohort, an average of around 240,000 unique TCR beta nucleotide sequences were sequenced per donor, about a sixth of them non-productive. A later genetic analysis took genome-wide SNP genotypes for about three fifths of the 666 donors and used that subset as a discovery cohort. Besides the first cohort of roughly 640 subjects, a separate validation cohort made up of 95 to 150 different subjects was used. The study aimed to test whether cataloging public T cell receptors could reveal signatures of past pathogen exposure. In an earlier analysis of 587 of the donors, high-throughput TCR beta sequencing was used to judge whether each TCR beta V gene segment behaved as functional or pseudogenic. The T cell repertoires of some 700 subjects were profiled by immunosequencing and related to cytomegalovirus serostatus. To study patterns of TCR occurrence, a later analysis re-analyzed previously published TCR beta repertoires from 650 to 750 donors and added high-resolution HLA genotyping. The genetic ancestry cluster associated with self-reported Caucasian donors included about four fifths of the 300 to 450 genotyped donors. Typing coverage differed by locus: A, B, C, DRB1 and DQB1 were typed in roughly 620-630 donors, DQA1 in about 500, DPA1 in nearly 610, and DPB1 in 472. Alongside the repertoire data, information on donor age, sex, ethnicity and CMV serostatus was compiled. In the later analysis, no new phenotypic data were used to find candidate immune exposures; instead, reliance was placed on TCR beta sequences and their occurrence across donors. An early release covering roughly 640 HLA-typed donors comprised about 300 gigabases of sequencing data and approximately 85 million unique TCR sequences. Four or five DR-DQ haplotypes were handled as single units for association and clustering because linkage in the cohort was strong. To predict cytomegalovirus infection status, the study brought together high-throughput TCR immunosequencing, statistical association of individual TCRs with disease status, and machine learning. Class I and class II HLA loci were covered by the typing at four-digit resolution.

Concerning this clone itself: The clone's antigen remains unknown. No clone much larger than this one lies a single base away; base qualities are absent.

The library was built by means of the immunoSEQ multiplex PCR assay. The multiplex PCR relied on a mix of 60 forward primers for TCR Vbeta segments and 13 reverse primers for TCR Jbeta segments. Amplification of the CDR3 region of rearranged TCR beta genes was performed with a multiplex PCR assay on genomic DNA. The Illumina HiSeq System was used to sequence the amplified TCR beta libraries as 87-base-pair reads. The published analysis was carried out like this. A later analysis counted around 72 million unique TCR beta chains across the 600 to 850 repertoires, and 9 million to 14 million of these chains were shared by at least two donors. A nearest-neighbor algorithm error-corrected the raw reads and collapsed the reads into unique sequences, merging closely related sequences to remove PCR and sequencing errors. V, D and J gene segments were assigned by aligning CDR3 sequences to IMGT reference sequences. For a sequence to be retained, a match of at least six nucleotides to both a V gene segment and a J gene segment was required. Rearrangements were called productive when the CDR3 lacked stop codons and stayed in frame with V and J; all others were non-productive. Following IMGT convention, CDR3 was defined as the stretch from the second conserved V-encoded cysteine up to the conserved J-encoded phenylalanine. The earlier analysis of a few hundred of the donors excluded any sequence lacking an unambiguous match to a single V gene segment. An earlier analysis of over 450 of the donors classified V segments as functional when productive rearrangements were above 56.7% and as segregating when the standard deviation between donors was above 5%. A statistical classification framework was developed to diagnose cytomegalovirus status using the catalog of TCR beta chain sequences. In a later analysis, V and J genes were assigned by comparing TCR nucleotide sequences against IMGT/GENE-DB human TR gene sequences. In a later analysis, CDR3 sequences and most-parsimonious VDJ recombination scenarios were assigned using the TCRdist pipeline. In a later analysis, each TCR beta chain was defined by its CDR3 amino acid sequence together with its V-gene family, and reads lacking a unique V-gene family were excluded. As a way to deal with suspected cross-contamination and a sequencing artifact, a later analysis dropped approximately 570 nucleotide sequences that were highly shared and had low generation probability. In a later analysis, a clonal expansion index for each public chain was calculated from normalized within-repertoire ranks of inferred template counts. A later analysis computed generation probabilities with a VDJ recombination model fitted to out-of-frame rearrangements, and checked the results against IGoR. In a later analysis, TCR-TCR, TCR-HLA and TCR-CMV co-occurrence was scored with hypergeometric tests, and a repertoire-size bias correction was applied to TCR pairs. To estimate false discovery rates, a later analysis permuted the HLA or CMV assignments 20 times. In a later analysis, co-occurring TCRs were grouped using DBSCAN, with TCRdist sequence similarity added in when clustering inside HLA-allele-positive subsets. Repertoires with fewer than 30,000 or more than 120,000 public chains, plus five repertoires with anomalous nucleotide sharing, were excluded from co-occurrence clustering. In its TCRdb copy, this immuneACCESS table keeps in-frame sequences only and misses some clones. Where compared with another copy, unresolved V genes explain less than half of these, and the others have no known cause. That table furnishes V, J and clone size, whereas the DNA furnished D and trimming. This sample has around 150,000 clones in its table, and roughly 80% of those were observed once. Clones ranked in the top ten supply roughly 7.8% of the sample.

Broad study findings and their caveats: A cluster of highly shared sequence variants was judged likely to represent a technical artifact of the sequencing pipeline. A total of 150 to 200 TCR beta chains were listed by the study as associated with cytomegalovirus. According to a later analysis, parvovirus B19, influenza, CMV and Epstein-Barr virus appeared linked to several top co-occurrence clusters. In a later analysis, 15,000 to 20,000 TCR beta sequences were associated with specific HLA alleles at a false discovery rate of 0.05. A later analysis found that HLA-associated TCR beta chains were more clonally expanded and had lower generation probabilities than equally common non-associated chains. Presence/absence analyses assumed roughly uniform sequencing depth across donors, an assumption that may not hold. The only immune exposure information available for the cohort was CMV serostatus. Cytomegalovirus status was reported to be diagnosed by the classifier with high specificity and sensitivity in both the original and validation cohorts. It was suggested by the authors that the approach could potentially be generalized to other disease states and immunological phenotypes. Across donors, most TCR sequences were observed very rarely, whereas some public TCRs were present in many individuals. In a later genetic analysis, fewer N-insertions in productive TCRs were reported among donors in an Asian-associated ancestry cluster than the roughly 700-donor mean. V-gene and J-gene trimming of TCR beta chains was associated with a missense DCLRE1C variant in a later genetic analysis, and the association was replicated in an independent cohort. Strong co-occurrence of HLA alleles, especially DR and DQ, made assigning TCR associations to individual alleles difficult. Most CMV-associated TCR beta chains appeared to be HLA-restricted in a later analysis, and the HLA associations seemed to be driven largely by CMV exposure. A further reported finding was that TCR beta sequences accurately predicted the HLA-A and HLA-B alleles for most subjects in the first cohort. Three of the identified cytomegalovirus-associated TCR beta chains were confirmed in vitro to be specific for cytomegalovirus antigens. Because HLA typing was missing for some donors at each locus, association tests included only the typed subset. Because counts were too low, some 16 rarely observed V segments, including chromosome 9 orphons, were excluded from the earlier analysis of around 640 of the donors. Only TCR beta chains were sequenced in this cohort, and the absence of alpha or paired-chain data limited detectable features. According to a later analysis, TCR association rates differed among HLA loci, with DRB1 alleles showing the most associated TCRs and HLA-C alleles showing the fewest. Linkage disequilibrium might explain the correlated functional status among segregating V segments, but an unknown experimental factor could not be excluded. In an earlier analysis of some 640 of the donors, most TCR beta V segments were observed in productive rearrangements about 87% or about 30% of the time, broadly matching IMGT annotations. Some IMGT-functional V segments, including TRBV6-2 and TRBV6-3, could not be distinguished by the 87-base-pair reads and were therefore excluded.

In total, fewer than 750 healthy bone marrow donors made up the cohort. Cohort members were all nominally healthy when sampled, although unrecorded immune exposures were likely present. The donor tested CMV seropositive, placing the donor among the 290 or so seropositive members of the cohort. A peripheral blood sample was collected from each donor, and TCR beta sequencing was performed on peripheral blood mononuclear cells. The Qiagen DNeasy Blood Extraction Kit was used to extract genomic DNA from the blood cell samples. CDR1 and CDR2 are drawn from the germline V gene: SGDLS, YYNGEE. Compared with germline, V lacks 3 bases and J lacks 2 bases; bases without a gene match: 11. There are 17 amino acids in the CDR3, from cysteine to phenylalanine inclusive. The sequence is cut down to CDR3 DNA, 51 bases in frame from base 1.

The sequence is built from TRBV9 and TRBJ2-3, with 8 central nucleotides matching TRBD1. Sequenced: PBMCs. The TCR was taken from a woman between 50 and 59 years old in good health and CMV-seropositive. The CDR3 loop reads CASSEYPGTGVTDTQYF. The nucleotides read TGTGCCAGCAGCGAATACCCCGGGACAGGAGTCACAGATACGCAGTATTTT.